This T cell receptor (beta chain) derives from a study of blood T cell repertoires in COVID-19. Cohorts were determined from participant-reported clinical history. Within 2 weeks of study entry, exposed participants had contacted a PCR-confirmed or clinician-diagnosed COVID-19 case. Original data processing: How many nucleated cells were present was estimated from reference gene primer amplification. The protocol was immunoSEQ multiplex PCR, while the TCRdb copy is restricted to in-frame clones and leaves out a portion. V, J and clone size were drawn from that table, and D and trimming were deduced from the DNA. Of hundreds of thousands of clones in the sample, 85% are singletons; the top ten hold approximately 1.9%. This TCR was sampled from a woman aged 25 to 39 who had been exposed to COVID-19. The material sequenced was PBMCs or T cells enriched from blood (not recorded which).

The CDR3 loop reads CASSWGQGETQYF. The CDR3 DNA is TGCGCCAGCAGCTGGGGACAGGGTGAGACCCAGTACTTC. This sequence joins TRBV5-1 and TRBJ2-5, with 9 bases aligning to TRBD1. The CDR3 contains 13 residues. The ends lost 3 bases at V and 5 bases at J; junction bases unmatched: 2. CDR1 SGHRS and CDR2 YFSETQ come from the germline V gene. Combining the CDR3 with reference TRBV5-1 and TRBJ2-5 gives the whole variable domain KAGVTQTPRYLIKTRGQQVTLSCSPISGHRSVSWYQQTPGQGLQFLFEYFSETQRNKGNFPGRFSGRQFSNSRSEMNVSTLELGDSALYLCASSWGQGETQYFGPGTRLLVL.